The clone carrying this T cell receptor (beta chain) has ten or more counts. No antigen is known for it. For the diagnoses, clinical symptoms, serum thyroxine and TRAb, thyroid ultrasound and orbital computed tomography were used. The data stem from a study of T cells in Graves' hyperthyroidism and ophthalmopathy. General study points: Appearing also in blood were most of the thyroid clonotypes expanded above 0.001.

The germline gives CDR1 SEHNR, CDR2 FQNEAQ (reference sequence). V lost 0 bases, J lost 5 bases, and 7 bases lay in between. The CDR3 runs 14 residues. RNA transcripts provided the source from which TCR beta CDR3 regions were amplified. HTBI primers were used for first-round RT-PCR of the TCR CDR3. TCRdb reprocessed the multiplex PCR reads with MiXCR, giving one entry per CDR3 protein. The sample yields around 280,000 distinct CDR3 sequences, approximately 15% seen once. The sequencing input was blood. The clonotype comes from a woman aged 40 to 50 with Graves' hyperthyroidism. The chain is built from TRBV7-9 and TRBJ1-4; no clear D. The DNA of the CDR3 is TGTGCCAGCAGCTTAGCTGGGCAAAATGAAAAACTGTTTTTT. Its protein product is CASSLAGQNEKLFF.